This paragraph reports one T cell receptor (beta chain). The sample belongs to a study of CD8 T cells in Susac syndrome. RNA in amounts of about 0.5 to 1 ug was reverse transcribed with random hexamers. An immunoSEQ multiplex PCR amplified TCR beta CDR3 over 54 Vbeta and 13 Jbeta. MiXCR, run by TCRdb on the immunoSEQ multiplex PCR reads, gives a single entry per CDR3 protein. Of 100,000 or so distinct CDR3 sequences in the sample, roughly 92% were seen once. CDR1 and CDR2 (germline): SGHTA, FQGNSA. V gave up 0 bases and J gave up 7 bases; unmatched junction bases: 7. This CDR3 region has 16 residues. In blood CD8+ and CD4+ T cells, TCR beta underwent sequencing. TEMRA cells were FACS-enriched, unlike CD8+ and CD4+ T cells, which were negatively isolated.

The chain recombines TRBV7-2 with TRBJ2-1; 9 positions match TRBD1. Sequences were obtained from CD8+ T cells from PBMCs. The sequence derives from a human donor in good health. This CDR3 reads CASSLARTGARNEQFF. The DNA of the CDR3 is TGTGCCAGCAGCTTAGCGAGGACAGGGGCGCGGAATGAGCAGTTCTTC.